The T cell receptor (beta chain) described here comes from a study of CD8 T cells in ankylosing spondylitis. 5'-RACE, quantitative and with molecular barcodes, yielded the TCR beta libraries. One entry per CDR3 protein results from TCRdb running MiXCR on the 5' RACE reads. The sample carries around 320,000 distinct CDR3 sequences, around 20% recorded once. Study observations and caveats: Several of the motif variants were reported before in synovial fluid and blood from reactive arthritis. Clones linked to disease were reported to show significant enrichment in matched ankylosing spondylitis synovial fluid. Characteristic, it appeared, of ankylosing spondylitis blood was a TCR beta motif of fewer than 10 highly homologous variants.

V shed 5 bases and J shed 2 bases, with 12 bases lying between them. The CDR3 runs 14 residues. CDR1 and CDR2 from the germline V gene are SGHAT and FQNNGV. There are a few counts of this clonotype. Its antigen remains unidentified. The J gene is TRBJ2-5, the V gene TRBV11-2; tentatively, D is TRBD2 (5 bases). Sequences were obtained from blood, either unsorted or a sorted T cell fraction (not recorded which). The clonotype was recovered from a female donor with ankylosing spondylitis or in good health (not recorded which). CDR3 in amino acids: CASSRPGVQETQYF. The CDR3 coding sequence is TGTGCCAGCAGCCGGCCCGGGGTACAAGAGACCCAGTACTTC.